The 3 T cell receptor beta chains presented below share a single source sample, sequenced in a study of blood T cells in healthy people across ages. Then a second PCR, running about 6 to 11 cycles, was carried out with a sample-barcoded 5' primer and a J-beta primer mix. TCRdb analysed the 5' RACE reads with MiXCR anew, one entry per CDR3 protein. In the table there are 800,000 or so distinct CDR3 sequences, 46% of which are singletons. Input material: blood. The receptors here all came from a man at least 80 years old in good health.

This clonotype occurred many times. The chain employs TRBV24-1 and TRBJ2-1, with D perhaps being TRBD1 or TRBD2 (5 bases each). The CDR3 runs 18 residues. V lost 2 bases, J lost 4 bases, and 20 bases lay in between. Germline assignment: CDR1 KGHDR and CDR2 SFDVKD. CDR3 sequence (DNA): TGTGCCACCAGTGATTCCCCTTTATCCGGGACGCTTTACAATGAGCAGTTCTTC. Translation gives CATSDSPLSGTLYNEQFF.

This clonotype was counted a single time. The junction departs from germline at one end; a sequencing error may be responsible. The chain is built from TRBV28 and TRBJ1-2; 7 positions match TRBD1. There are 14 residues in the CDR3. From germline, CDR1 is MDHEN and CDR2 SYDVKM. CDR3 in amino acids: CASRPPGQPYGYTF. CDR3 bases: TGTGCCAGCAGGCCCCCGGGACAGCCTTATGGCTACACATTC.

The sample holds many counts of this clonotype. V gene TRBV20-1 combines with J gene TRBJ2-5; 9 nucleotides match TRBD1. Germline trimming cut 5 bases from V and 0 bases from J; bases unmatched to any gene: 1. The CDR3 contains 13 residues. Germline assignment: CDR1 DFQATT and CDR2 SNEGSKA (reference sequence). The CDR3 DNA sequence: TGCAGTGCTGGGACAGGGAACCAAGAGACCCAGTACTTC. It encodes CSAGTGNQETQYF.